This paragraph reports one T cell receptor beta chain. As originally analysed: Counts of nucleated cells, estimated from reference gene primer amplification, were obtained. Assay: immunoSEQ multiplex PCR; the TCRdb copy retains only in-frame clones and omits some. V and J calls and clone size are given by that table; D and trimming were obtained from the DNA. This sample carries some 180,000 clones, 70% to 90% of them seen once, and the ten largest clones take less than 3%. The CDR3 has 14 residues. With 5 bases clipped from V and 2 bases from J, the junction kept 3 bases outside the gene matches. Per the germline V gene, CDR1 is MNHEY and CDR2 is SMNVEV (reference sequence). The data are from a study of blood T cell repertoires in COVID-19. Study context: Samples taken during acute and convalescent COVID-19 were collected in the United States, Italy and Spain. T cells, B-cell-depleted T cells, or PBMCs provided the cDNA or gDNA that served as material.

The Seattle site enrolled patients during active infection and followed them longitudinally. The TCR sequence derives from a woman of 80 years or more with COVID-19, enrolled during active disease. This chain connects TRBV27 to TRBJ1-2, with TRBD1 matching 9 bases. Sequencing used peripheral blood. Written as DNA, the CDR3 is TGTGCCAGCAGTACGGACAGGGGCAACTATGGCTACACCTTC. It codes for CASSTDRGNYGYTF.